This T cell receptor beta chain was sequenced for a study of cytomegalovirus exposure and HLA in healthy donors. The PCR employed 60 Vbeta primers together with 13 Jbeta primers. The protocol was immunoSEQ multiplex PCR, while the TCRdb copy is restricted to in-frame clones and leaves out a portion. The table has about 110,000 clones, about two thirds seen once. This CDR3 region has 15 residues. V lost 2 bases and J lost 5; bases outside the gene matches: 10. Germline V gives CDR1 GTSNPN, CDR2 SVGIG (reference sequence). Points from the study as a whole: Cytomegalovirus association was assigned to under 200 TCR beta chains. Later analysis placed DRB1 highest and HLA-C lowest in TCR association rates, which differed by HLA locus.

Worth noting for this clone: The target antigen is unknown.

The receptor was derived from a woman in her seventies in good health and CMV-seropositive. Sequencing was carried out using PBMCs. The J gene is TRBJ2-5, the V gene TRBV30; 8 nucleotides align to TRBD2. The CDR3 spells CAWSPLTSGWETQYF. CDR3 sequence (DNA): TGTGCCTGGAGTCCCCTCACTAGCGGTTGGGAGACCCAGTACTTC.